This passage covers 29 T cell receptor beta chains from one sample sequenced in a study of T cells after yellow fever vaccination. TCRdb redid the calling of the 5' RACE reads with MiXCR, one entry per CDR3 protein. In the table there are hundreds of thousands of distinct CDR3 sequences, 5.2% of which are singletons. Sample: CD4+ T cells sorted from PBMCs, taken on the day of the yellow fever booster vaccination. The source of these receptors is a man aged 18 to 29 who received the YFV17D yellow fever vaccine.

The chain couples TRBV5-1 to TRBJ1-1, with TRBD1 identical over 12 bases. Germline CDR1 SGHRS, CDR2 YFSETQ. Trimming at V came to 0 bases and at J to 9 bases, leaving 0 bases not matched to a gene. The CDR3 is 13 residues long. The CDR3 nucleotides read TGCGCCAGCAGCTTGGGGGACAGGGGGCAAGCTTTCTTT. This codes for CASSLGDRGQAFF.

This clonotype was picked up a small number of times. A read error may be the cause here, since a much bigger clone is one base away. The chain couples TRBV15 to TRBJ1-1; D remains unclear. Germline V gene lookup returns CDR1 LNHNV and CDR2 YYDKDF (reference sequence). This CDR3 contains 14 residues. As DNA, the CDR3 is TGTGCCACCAGCAGAGATGGAGGAAACACTGAATCTTTCTTT. Its protein product is CATSRDGGNTESFF.

This clonotype has ten or more counts. The chain links TRBV10-3 to TRBJ2-1; D uncertain. Germline V gene data show CDR1 as ENHRY and CDR2 as SYGVKD. Between the trimmed V and J ends, which lost 0 bases and 0 bases, there was a span of 3 bases. The CDR3 is 14 amino acids. CDR3 sequence reads: CAISESTSYNEQFF. Written as DNA, the CDR3 is TGTGCCATCAGTGAGTCAACCTCCTACAATGAGCAGTTCTTC.

The rearrangement joins TRBV18 to TRBJ1-4; unclear D gene. The ends were cut back, 2 bases at V and 0 bases at J, with 7 bases in the middle. CDR3 length: 15 amino acids. Germline V gene lookup returns CDR1 KGHSH and CDR2 LQKENI. CDR3 bases: TGTGCCAGCTCACCATTCCGGGCAACTAATGAAAAACTGTTTTTT. Amino acid sequence: CASSPFRATNEKLFF.

The chain recombines TRBV5-4 with TRBJ2-3; TRBD1 aligns across 8 bases. Trimming removed 7 bases from V and 1 base from J; junction bases left unmatched: 5. CDR3 length equals 14 residues. From germline, CDR1 is SGHNT and CDR2 YYREEE (reference sequence). CDR3: CASAPTGGTDTQYF. The CDR3 nucleotides are TGTGCCAGCGCCCCGACAGGGGGCACAGATACGCAGTATTTT.

This clonotype was seen repeatedly, ten times or more. This chain uses TRBV5-1 with TRBJ1-5; D is possibly TRBD1 (5 bases). Germline-derived CDR1 and CDR2 are SGHRS and YFSETQ. Trimming pared 0 bases from V and 4 bases from J, leaving 20 bases between. The CDR3 is 18 amino acids. The CDR3 spells CASSLGPARAGLNQPQHF. As DNA, the CDR3 is TGCGCCAGCAGCTTGGGGCCCGCCAGGGCAGGGTTAAATCAGCCCCAGCATTTT.

This clonotype was seen a few times. The chain is built from TRBV3-1 and TRBJ1-1; the D is unclear. The V and J ends lost 4 bases and 1 base respectively, with 10 bases between them. Germline V CDR1 and CDR2: LGHDT, YNNKEL (reference sequence). The CDR3 is made up of 14 amino acids. CDR3 DNA: TGTGCCAGCAGCCCCAGTTCGGGGAACACTGAAGCTTTCTTT. Encoded protein: CASSPSSGNTEAFF.

This clonotype was detected a few times. V and J are TRBV5-6 and TRBJ2-3; D is unresolved. The CDR3 consists of 12 residues. CDR1 and CDR2 from the germline V gene are SGHDT and YYEEEE. V was shortened by 0 bases and J by 12 bases, with 11 bases between the two germline ends. The CDR3 spells CASSLGPRSQYF. The CDR3 nucleotides read TGTGCCAGCAGCTTGGGACCCCGCAGTCAGTATTTT.

The table lists this clonotype with many counts. The chain uses TRBV6-5 and TRBJ2-5; D is ambiguous. The V and J ends lost 4 bases and 2 bases respectively, with 5 bases between them. The CDR3 is 12 residues long. Germline CDR1 and CDR2: MNHEY and SVGAGI. CDR3: CASSSRQETQYF. The DNA for the CDR3 is TGTGCCAGCAGTTCGAGGCAAGAGACCCAGTACTTC.

This clonotype occurred many times. The chain combines TRBV7-2 with TRBJ2-7, with D possibly TRBD2 on 6 matching bases. V lost 0 bases to trimming and J lost 6 bases, with 21 bases between them. The CDR3 is 17 amino acids. Germline V gene lookup returns CDR1 SGHTA and CDR2 FQGNSA. The CDR3 bases are TGTGCCAGCAGCTTAGCTTTGTGGGGCTGGGGGGAGTCCGAGCAGTACTTC. It translates to CASSLALWGWGESEQYF.

This clonotype was seen at least ten times. The chain is built from TRBV5-1 and TRBJ2-1, with D tentatively TRBD1 or TRBD2 (7 bases each). V was trimmed by 5 bases and J by 2 bases, leaving 17 bases between them. The CDR3 covers 16 residues. Germline loops: CDR1 SGHRS, CDR2 YFSETQ. The CDR3 sequence: CASRPSQGGTYNEQFF. CDR3 DNA: TGCGCCAGCAGACCATCCCAGGGGGGGACCTACAATGAGCAGTTCTTC.

The gene calls are TRBV7-9 and TRBJ2-1; 9 nucleotides line up with TRBD1. J was trimmed by 7 bases and V by 5 bases; bases with no gene match: 9. Germline loops: CDR1 SEHNR, CDR2 FQNEAQ (reference sequence). The CDR3 length is 15 residues. CDR3 loop: CASSPQGAGRNEQFF. CDR3 nucleotide sequence: TGTGCCAGCAGCCCACAGGGGGCAGGGAGGAATGAGCAGTTCTTC.

This clonotype was seen more than once but under ten times. This chain uses TRBV7-3 with TRBJ2-1, with D perhaps matching TRBD1 (6 bases). CDR1 is SGHTA and CDR2 is FQGTGA in the germline V gene. The CDR3 is made up of 14 amino acids. Trimming pared 5 bases from V and 8 bases from J, leaving 16 bases between. CDR3 coding DNA: TGTGCCAGCAGCCATCCCGGGACATTCGATGAGCAGTTCTTC. It codes for CASSHPGTFDEQFF.

There are a few counts of this clonotype. The V and J genes are TRBV4-2 and TRBJ1-1; 7 bases match TRBD1. V was clipped by 0 bases and J by 2 bases; unmatched bases: 9. The germline V gene has CDR1 LGHNA and CDR2 YNFKEQ. The CDR3 is 17 residues long. In DNA, the CDR3 is TGTGCCAGCAGCCAAGAGTCCACGGACAGGCTAAACACTGAAGCTTTCTTT. Protein: CASSQESTDRLNTEAFF.

With respect to this clonotype: In this CDR3 the conserved last residue, phenylalanine or tryptophan, is missing, so a read error is likely. The DNA is omitted, as the CDR3 cannot be located on it reliably, and the CDR3 follows TCRdb's listing. The CDR3 loop is CASLTGTGYRG. The genes are TRBV19 and TRBJ2-7; TRBD1 is taken as the D call from the table, unchecked against the DNA. From germline, CDR1 is LNHDA and CDR2 SQIVND (reference sequence). The CDR3 is 11 residues long, ends included.

V gene TRBV5-1 combines with J gene TRBJ1-4; D possibly corresponds to TRBD1 (5 bases). Trimming left V 1 base short and J 3 bases short, with 13 bases between. The CDR3 runs 16 residues. The germline V gene encodes CDR1 SGHRS and CDR2 YFSETQ. The CDR3 DNA reads TGCGCCAGCAGCTTGTTGCCGGGGGGAGCTAATGAAAAACTGTTTTTT. This codes for CASSLLPGGANEKLFF.

This clonotype was observed at least ten times. The J gene is TRBJ2-5, the V gene TRBV7-2; 7 nucleotides line up with TRBD1. The CDR3 covers 15 residues. Germline V gene data show CDR1 as SGHTA and CDR2 as FQGNSA. V lost 1 base and J lost 2; bases outside the gene matches: 4. CDR3 loop: CASSLVRGLQETQYF. The CDR3, as DNA: TGTGCCAGCAGCTTAGTCAGGGGGTTACAAGAGACCCAGTACTTC.

In this sample, this clonotype turned up many times. This sequence joins TRBV28 and TRBJ1-6, with TRBD1 as a possible D gene (5 bases). Trimming pared 1 base from V and 15 bases from J, leaving 7 bases between. The length of the CDR3 is 11 residues. Germline loops: CDR1 MDHEN, CDR2 SYDVKM. CDR3 amino acids: CASSLSQGLHF. As DNA, the CDR3 is TGTGCCAGCAGTTTATCCCAGGGCCTCCACTTT.

This clonotype was observed a few times. V gene TRBV9 combines with J gene TRBJ1-5; 11 nucleotides align to TRBD1. Germline loops: CDR1 SGDLS, CDR2 YYNGEE. V lost 3 bases to trimming and J lost 4 bases; unmatched junction nucleotides: 3. The CDR3 covers 15 residues. The CDR3 DNA is TGTGCCAGCAGCGGGGGACAGGGGGGGAATCAGCCCCAGCATTTT. This sequence encodes CASSGGQGGNQPQHF.

V and J are TRBV6-2 or TRBV6-3 and TRBJ2-7, with 8 bases aligning to TRBD1. The CDR3 is made up of 15 amino acids. The germline CDR1 and CDR2 sequences are MNHEY and SVGEGT. The V segment lost 6 bases and the J segment 2 bases; nucleotides outside the gene matches: 9. The CDR3 bases are TGTGCCAGCAGCTTATGGACAGGGAGCACCTACGAGCAGTACGTC. It encodes CASSLWTGSTYEQYV.

The CDR3 DNA reads TGTGCCAGCAGCCGAACCGGGACAGGATATATGAGCACAGATACGCAGTATTTT. Its translation is CASSRTGTGYMSTDTQYF. The genes are TRBV4-2 and TRBJ2-3, with 8 bases identical to TRBD1. The V gene end was trimmed by 4 bases and the J gene end by 0 bases; junction bases not matched to a gene: 12. The CDR3 covers 18 residues. Germline loops: CDR1 LGHNA, CDR2 YNFKEQ.

This clonotype was seen a few times. V usage is TRBV20-1 and J usage is TRBJ2-2, with a tentative D call TRBD2 (7 bases). Trimming removed 1 base from V and 0 bases from J, with 9 bases in between. There are 15 residues in the CDR3. Germline-derived CDR1 and CDR2 are DFQATT and SNEGSKA (reference sequence). The CDR3: CSARGGGPNTGELFF. The CDR3 DNA reads TGCAGTGCTAGAGGGGGGGGGCCGAACACCGGGGAGCTGTTTTTT.

This clonotype was seen a few times. V is TRBV4-1 and J is TRBJ2-5, with 8 nucleotides matching TRBD2. The germline V gene has CDR1 MGHRA and CDR2 YSYEKL. The CDR3 contains 15 residues. V lost 1 base to trimming and J lost 3 bases; unmatched junction nucleotides: 4. The CDR3 reads CASSQGNSGKETQYF. The CDR3 DNA sequence: TGCGCCAGCAGCCAAGGAAATAGCGGGAAAGAGACCCAGTACTTC.

The chain recombines TRBV12-3 or TRBV12-4 with TRBJ1-5; D unclear. The V and J ends lost 4 bases and 3 bases respectively, with 7 bases between them. CDR3 length equals 13 residues. CDR3 DNA sequence: TGTGCCAGCAGTTGGCAGGACAATCAGCCCCAGCATTTT. It yields the protein CASSWQDNQPQHF.

This chain uses TRBV20-1 with TRBJ2-2; 10 bases are a match to TRBD1. CDR1 is DFQATT, CDR2 SNEGSKA, per germline (reference sequence). The CDR3 runs 16 residues. V shed 6 bases and J 5 bases; nucleotides not matched to a gene: 12. CDR3 in DNA: TGCAGTGCCCTGACAGGGGGCGCAAGGCGGACCGGGGAGCTGTTTTTT. Translation gives CSALTGGARRTGELFF.

The genes are TRBV2 and TRBJ2-4; TRBD2 might be the D (6 bases). The CDR3 contains 15 residues. V lost 4 bases and J lost 5, with 15 bases in between. From germline, CDR1 is SNHLY and CDR2 FYNNEI. In nucleotides, the CDR3 is TGTGCCAGCAGTGGACGAGGTTGGGAGGAAAACATTCAGTACTTC. Protein: CASSGRGWEENIQYF.

The chain employs TRBV12-5 and TRBJ2-5; D is perhaps TRBD2 (6 bases). The CDR3 runs to 14 residues. CDR1 is LGHNT and CDR2 is FRNRAP in the germline V gene. V gave up 6 bases and J gave up 2 bases, with 13 bases separating them. CDR3 nucleotide sequence: TGTGCTAGTGGGGCCCGGAGCGGGCAAGAGACCCAGTACTTC. Residues: CASGARSGQETQYF.

This clonotype was detected ten times or more. The rearrangement joins TRBV5-1 to TRBJ2-2; D is possibly TRBD1 (6 bases). The germline V and J ends were trimmed by 4 bases and 1 base, with 14 bases remaining between them. The germline gives CDR1 SGHRS, CDR2 YFSETQ. This CDR3 spans 16 amino acids. CDR3 nucleotide sequence: TGCGCCAGCAGCGTTCAGACAGGAATGAACACCGGGGAGCTGTTTTTT. Translating it yields CASSVQTGMNTGELFF.

The table lists this clonotype with a few counts. This CDR3 reads CASSIPGWGQVQPQHF. CDR3 nucleotide sequence: TGTGCCAGTAGTATCCCGGGTTGGGGGCAGGTTCAGCCCCAGCATTTT. The gene calls are TRBV19 and TRBJ1-5; D is perhaps TRBD1 (6 bases). The CDR3 loop spans 16 amino acids. Germline loops: CDR1 LNHDA, CDR2 SQIVND (reference sequence). The germline V and J ends were trimmed by 3 bases and 6 bases, with 18 bases remaining between them.